The clone carrying this TCR beta chain was seen a few times. Its antigen is unidentified. This entry comes from a study of regulatory T cells in long-lasting Graves disease. Regarding the study as a whole: It was in persistent disease that TRBV28, TRBJ1-2 and TRBJ2-5 were favored. Relative to new patients (roughly 970), persistent patients exhibited greater sharing of public clonotypes (approximately 2,700).

This CDR3 is 14 amino acids long. The germline gives CDR1 SEHNR, CDR2 FQNEAQ (reference sequence). The V end was cut by 4 bases, the J end by 14 bases, with 18 bases between. Time point in this sample: newly diagnosed GD, antithyroid drugs for less than 3 months. RNA isolated from PBMCs was used to make the TCR library. Patients of an endocrinology department in Xi'an, China, were included. Investigators prepared the TCR beta libraries by applying iRepertoire HTBI primers and Arm-PCR of CDR3 regions. In the original processing: Across all samples, under 65 TRBV segments and about 14 TRBJ segments were identified. TCRdb independently ran MiXCR on the multiplex PCR reads; one entry per CDR3 protein. TCRdb assigned the V and J calls; the authors' analysis was not used. The top ten hold more than 11% of the sample, which has under 250,000 distinct CDR3 sequences, around 21% seen once.

V usage is TRBV7-9 and J usage is TRBJ1-6; possible D gene TRBD1, 6 bases. This material consisted of peripheral blood mononuclear cells (PBMCs), taken at new diagnosis, from a patient treated with antithyroid drugs. The sequence came from a female donor with Graves disease. CDR3 in amino acids: CASSSAGHPAALHF. DNA of the CDR3: TGTGCCAGCAGCTCCGCGGGACACCCGGCCGCCCTCCACTTT.